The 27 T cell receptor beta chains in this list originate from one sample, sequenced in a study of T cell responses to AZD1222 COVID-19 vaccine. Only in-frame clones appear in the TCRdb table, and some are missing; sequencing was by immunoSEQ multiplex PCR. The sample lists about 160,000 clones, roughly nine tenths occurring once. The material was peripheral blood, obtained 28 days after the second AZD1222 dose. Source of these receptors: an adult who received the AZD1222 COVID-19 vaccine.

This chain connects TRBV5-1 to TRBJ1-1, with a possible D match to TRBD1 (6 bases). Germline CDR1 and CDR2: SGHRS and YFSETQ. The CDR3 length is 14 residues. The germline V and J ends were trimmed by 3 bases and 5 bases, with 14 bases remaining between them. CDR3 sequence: CASSSGRGGTEAFF. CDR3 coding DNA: TGCGCCAGCAGCTCCGGCAGGGGTGGGACTGAAGCTTTCTTT.

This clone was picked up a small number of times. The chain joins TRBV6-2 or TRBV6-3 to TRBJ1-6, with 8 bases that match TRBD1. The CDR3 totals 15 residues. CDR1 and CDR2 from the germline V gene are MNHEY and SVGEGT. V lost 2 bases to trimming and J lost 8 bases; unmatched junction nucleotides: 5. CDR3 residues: CASSYQGAGDSPLHF. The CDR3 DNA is TGTGCCAGCAGTTACCAGGGGGCAGGGGATTCACCCCTCCACTTT.

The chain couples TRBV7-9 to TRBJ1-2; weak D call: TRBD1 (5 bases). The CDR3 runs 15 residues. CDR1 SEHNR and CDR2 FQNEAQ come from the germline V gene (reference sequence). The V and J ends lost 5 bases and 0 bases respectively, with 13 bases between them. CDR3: CASSQSRGANYGYTF. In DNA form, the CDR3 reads TGTGCCAGCAGCCAATCTCGGGGGGCTAACTATGGCTACACCTTC.

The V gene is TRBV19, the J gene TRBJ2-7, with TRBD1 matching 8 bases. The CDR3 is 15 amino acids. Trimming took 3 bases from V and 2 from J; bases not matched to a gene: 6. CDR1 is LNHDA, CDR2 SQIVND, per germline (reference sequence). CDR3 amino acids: CASSIGGRGPYEQYF. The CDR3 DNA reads TGTGCCAGTAGTATTGGAGGCAGGGGGCCCTACGAGCAGTACTTC.

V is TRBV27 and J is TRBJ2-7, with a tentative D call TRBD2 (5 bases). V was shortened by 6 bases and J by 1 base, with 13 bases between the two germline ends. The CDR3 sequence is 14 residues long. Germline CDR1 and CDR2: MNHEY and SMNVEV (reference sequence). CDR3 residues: CASRRDGFSYEQYF. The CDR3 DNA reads TGTGCCAGCAGGAGGGATGGGTTTTCCTACGAGCAGTACTTC.

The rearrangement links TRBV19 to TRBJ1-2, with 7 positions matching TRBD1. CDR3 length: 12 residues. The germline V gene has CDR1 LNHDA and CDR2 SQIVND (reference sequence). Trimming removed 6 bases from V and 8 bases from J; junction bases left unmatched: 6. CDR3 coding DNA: TGTGCCAGTAGCCGACAGGGCGGAGGCTACACCTTC. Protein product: CASSRQGGGYTF.

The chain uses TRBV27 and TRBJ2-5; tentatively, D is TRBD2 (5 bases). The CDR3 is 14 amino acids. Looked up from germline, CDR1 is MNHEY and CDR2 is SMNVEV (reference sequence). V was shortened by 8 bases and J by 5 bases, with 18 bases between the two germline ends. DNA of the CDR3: TGTGCCAGCCGGTCCTTAGGAGGTGGCGAGACCCAGTACTTC. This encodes CASRSLGGGETQYF.

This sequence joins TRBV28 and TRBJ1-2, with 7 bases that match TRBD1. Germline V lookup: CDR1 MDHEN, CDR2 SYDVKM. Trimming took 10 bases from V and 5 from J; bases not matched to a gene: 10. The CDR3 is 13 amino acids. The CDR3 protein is CATQTGTEYGYTF. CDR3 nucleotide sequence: TGTGCCACACAGACCGGGACAGAGTATGGCTACACCTTC.

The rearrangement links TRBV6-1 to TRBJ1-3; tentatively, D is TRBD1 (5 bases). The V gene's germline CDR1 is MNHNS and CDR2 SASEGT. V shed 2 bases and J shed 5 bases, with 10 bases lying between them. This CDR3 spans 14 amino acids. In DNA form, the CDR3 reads TGTGCCAGCAGTGAACTAGGGACGCGAAACACCATATATTTT. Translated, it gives CASSELGTRNTIYF.

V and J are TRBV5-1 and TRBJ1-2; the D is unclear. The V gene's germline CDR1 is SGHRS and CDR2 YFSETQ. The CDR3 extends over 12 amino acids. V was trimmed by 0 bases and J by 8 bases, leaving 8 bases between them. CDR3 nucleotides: TGCGCCAGCAGCTTGGAAGGGCGAGGCTACACCTTC. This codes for CASSLEGRGYTF.

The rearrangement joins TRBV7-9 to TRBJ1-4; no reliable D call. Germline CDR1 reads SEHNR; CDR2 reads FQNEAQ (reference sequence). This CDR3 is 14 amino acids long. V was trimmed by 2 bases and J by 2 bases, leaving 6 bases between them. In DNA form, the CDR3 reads TGTGCCAGCAGCTTAAAACGGACTAATGAAAAACTGTTTTTT. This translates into CASSLKRTNEKLFF.

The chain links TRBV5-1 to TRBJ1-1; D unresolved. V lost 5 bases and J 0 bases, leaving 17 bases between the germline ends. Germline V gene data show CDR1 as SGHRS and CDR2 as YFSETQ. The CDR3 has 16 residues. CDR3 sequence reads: CASRSQYRAMNTEAFF. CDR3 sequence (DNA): TGCGCCAGCAGATCGCAGTACCGGGCCATGAACACTGAAGCTTTCTTT.

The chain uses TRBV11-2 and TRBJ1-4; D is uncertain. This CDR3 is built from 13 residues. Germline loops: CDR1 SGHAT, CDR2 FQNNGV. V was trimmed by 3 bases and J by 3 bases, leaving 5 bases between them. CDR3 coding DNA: TGTGCCAGCAGCTTTCTTTCTAATGAAAAACTGTTTTTT. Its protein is CASSFLSNEKLFF.

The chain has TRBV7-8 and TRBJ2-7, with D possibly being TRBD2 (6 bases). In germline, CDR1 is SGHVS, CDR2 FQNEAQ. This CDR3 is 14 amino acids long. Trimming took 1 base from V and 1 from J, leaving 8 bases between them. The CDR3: CASSLGGRSYEQYF. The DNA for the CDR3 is TGTGCCAGCAGCTTAGGAGGGAGGTCCTACGAGCAGTACTTC.

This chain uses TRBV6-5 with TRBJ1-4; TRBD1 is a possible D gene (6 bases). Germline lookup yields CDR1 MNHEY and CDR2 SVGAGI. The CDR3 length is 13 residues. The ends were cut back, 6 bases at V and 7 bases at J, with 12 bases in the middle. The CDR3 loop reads CASRNRAVEKLFF. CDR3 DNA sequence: TGTGCCAGCAGGAACAGGGCCGTTGAAAAACTGTTTTTT.

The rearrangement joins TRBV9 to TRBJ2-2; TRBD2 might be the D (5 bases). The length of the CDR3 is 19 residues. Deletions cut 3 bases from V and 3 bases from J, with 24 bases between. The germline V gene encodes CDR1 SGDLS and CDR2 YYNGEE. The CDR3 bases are TGTGCCAGCAGCGGATTAGGTGAGGGCGTTAAGAAGTACACCGGGGAGCTGTTTTTT. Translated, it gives CASSGLGEGVKKYTGELFF.

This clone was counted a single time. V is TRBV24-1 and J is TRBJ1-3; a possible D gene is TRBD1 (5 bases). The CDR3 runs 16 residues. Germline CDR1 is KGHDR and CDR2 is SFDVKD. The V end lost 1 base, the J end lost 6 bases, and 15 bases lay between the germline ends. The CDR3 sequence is CATSDLGARLLNTIYF. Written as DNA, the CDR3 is TGTGCCACCAGTGATTTAGGGGCCCGTCTCCTAAACACCATATATTTT.

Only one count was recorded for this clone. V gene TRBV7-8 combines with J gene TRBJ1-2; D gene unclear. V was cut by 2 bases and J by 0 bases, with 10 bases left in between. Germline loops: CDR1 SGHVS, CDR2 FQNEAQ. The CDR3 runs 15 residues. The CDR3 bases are TGTGCCAGCAGCTTAACGACAAACGCTAACTATGGCTACACCTTC. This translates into CASSLTTNANYGYTF.

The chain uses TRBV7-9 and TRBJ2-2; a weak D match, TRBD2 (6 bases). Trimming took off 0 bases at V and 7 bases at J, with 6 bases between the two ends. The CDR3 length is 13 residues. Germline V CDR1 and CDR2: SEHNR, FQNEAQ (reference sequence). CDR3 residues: CASSLAGGGELFF. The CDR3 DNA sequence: TGTGCCAGCAGCTTAGCGGGAGGCGGGGAGCTGTTTTTT.

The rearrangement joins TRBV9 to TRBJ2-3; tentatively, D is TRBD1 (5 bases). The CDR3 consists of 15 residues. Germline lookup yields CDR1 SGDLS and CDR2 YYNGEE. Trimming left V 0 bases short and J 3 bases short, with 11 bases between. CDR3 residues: CASSVVGEGTDTQYF. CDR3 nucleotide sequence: TGTGCCAGCAGCGTAGTAGGGGAAGGGACAGATACGCAGTATTTT.

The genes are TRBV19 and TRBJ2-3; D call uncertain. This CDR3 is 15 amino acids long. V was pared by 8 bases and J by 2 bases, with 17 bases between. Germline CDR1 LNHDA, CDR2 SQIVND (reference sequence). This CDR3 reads CASSSMLGPTDTQYF. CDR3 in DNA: TGTGCCAGTTCCTCTATGTTGGGCCCCACAGATACGCAGTATTTT.

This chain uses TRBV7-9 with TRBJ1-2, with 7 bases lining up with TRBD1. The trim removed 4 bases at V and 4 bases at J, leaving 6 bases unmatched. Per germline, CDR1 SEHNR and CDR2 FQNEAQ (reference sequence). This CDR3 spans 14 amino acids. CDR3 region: CASSSRQGPYGYTF. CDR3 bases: TGTGCCAGCAGCTCGCGACAGGGCCCCTATGGCTACACCTTC.

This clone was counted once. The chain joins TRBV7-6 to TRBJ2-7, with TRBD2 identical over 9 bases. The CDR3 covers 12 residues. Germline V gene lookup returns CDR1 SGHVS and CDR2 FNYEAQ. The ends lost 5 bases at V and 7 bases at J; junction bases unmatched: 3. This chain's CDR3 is CASSQLAGEQYF. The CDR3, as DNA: TGTGCCAGCAGCCAGCTAGCGGGGGAGCAGTACTTC.

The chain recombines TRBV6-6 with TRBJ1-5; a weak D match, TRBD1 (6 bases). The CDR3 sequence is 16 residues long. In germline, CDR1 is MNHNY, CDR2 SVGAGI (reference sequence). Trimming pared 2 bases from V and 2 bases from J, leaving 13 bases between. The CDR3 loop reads CASSYGGLDGNQPQHF. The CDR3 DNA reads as TGTGCCAGCAGTTACGGGGGGCTTGATGGCAATCAGCCCCAGCATTTT.

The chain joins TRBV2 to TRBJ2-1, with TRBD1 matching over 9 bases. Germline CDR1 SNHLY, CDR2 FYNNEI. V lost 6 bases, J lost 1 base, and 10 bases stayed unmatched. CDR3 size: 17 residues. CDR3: CASSPGQGRGSYNEQFF. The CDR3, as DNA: TGTGCCAGCAGCCCTGGACAGGGGAGAGGGTCCTACAATGAGCAGTTCTTC. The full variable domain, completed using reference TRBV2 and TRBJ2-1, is EPEVTQTPSHQVTQMGQEVILRCVPISNHLYFYWYRQILGQKVEFLVSFYNNEISEKSEIFDDQFSVERPDGSNFTLKIRSTKLEDSAMYFCASSPGQGRGSYNEQFFGPGTRLTVL.

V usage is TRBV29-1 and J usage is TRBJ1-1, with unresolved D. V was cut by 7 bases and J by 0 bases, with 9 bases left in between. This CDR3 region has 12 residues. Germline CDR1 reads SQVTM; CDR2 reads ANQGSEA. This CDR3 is CSASMVNTEAFF. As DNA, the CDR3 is TGCAGCGCCTCGATGGTGAACACTGAAGCTTTCTTT.

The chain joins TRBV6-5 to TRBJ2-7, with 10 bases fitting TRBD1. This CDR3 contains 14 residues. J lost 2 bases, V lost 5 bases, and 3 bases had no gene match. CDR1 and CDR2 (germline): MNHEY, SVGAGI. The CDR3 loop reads CASSIGQGAYEQYF. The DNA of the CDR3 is TGTGCCAGCAGTATCGGACAGGGGGCCTACGAGCAGTACTTC.